The 10 T cell receptor beta chains reported below all come from one sample, sequenced in a study of blood T cell repertoires in COVID-19. The table came from immunoSEQ multiplex PCR; TCRdb's copy has only in-frame clones and leaves some out. The profile shows more than 35,000 clones, about 80% of them singletons. Sequenced: peripheral blood. All receptors derive from a man aged 50 to 59 with active or convalescent COVID-19.

The V and J genes are TRBV27 and TRBJ2-3, with 9 nucleotides matching TRBD1. The CDR3 contains 17 residues. CDR1 is MNHEY and CDR2 is SMNVEV in the germline V gene (reference sequence). J gave up 2 bases and V 2 bases, and 8 bases lay outside the gene matches. Written as DNA, the CDR3 is TGTGCCAGCAGTTTACCCCGGGGACAGGGCCTCACAGATACGCAGTATTTT. It encodes CASSLPRGQGLTDTQYF.

CDR3 protein: CAWAGQGAWYEQYF. Written as DNA, the CDR3 is TGTGCCTGGGCTGGACAGGGGGCTTGGTACGAGCAGTACTTC. The chain combines TRBV30 with TRBJ2-7, with 11 bases identical to TRBD1. V dropped 5 bases and J dropped 4; count of bases not matched to a gene: 7. The CDR3 has 14 amino acids. Germline CDR1 GTSNPN, CDR2 SVGIG (reference sequence).

Concerning this clone: Additional DNA sequences in this sample encode the identical CDR3. The chain uses TRBV7-7 and TRBJ2-3, with 7 positions matching TRBD2. J lost 5 bases, V lost 5 bases, and 7 bases had no gene match. Germline CDR1 and CDR2: SSHAT and FNYEAQ (reference sequence). The CDR3 covers 14 residues. This CDR3 is CASSLGRGLDTQYF. The DNA for the CDR3 is TGTGCCAGCAGCCTAGGGCGGGGGTTAGATACGCAGTATTTT.

V is TRBV7-8 and J is TRBJ1-3, with D tentatively TRBD1 (6 bases). Between the trimmed V and J ends, which lost 0 bases and 2 bases, there was a span of 11 bases. Germline V gene lookup returns CDR1 SGHVS and CDR2 FQNEAQ. This CDR3 region has 16 residues. The CDR3 coding sequence is TGTGCCAGCAGCTTAGCGGGGGGGCTCACTGGAAACACCATATATTTT. Translating gives CASSLAGGLTGNTIYF.

The chain recombines TRBV28 with TRBJ1-1; 10 nucleotides match TRBD1. Germline CDR1 and CDR2: MDHEN and SYDVKM. V lost 5 bases, J lost 3 bases, and 9 bases stayed unmatched. CDR3 length equals 16 residues. This CDR3 reads CASSPDRGPGDTEAFF. In DNA, the CDR3 is TGTGCCAGCAGTCCAGACAGGGGGCCGGGGGACACTGAAGCTTTCTTT. Full variable domain (outside the CDR3, taken from reference TRBV28 and TRBJ1-1): DVKVTQSSRYLVKRTGEKVFLECVQDMDHENMFWYRQDPGLGLRLIYFSYDVKMKEKGDIPEGYSVSREKKERFSLILESASTNQTSMYLCASSPDRGPGDTEAFFGQGTRLTVV.

V is TRBV7-9 and J is TRBJ2-5; TRBD1 might be the D (6 bases). This CDR3 contains 16 residues. V lost 5 bases, J lost 1 base, and 17 bases lay in between. The germline gives CDR1 SEHNR, CDR2 FQNEAQ (reference sequence). CDR3 loop: CASSTNRAAGQETQYF. The CDR3 nucleotides are TGTGCCAGCAGCACCAACAGGGCCGCGGGCCAAGAGACCCAGTACTTC.

This chain connects TRBV12-5 to TRBJ2-7; D gene unclear. In germline, CDR1 is LGHNT, CDR2 FRNRAP. This CDR3 has 11 residues. V lost 7 bases and J 3 bases, leaving 7 bases between the germline ends. This CDR3 reads CASAYRYEQYF. Here the CDR3 DNA reads TGTGCTAGTGCCTACCGCTACGAGCAGTACTTC.

The chain is built from TRBV27 and TRBJ2-7; the D is unclear. Trimming removed 4 bases from V and 0 bases from J, with 7 bases in between. Germline-derived CDR1 and CDR2 are MNHEY and SMNVEV (reference sequence). CDR3 length: 13 residues. DNA of the CDR3: TGTGCCAGCAGTTACGCGGCCTCCTACGAGCAGTACTTC. Protein sequence: CASSYAASYEQYF.

The V call is TRBV5-5, the J call TRBJ1-6, with D unresolved. Germline CDR1 is SGHKS and CDR2 is YYEKEE (reference sequence). The CDR3 spans 14 residues. Trimming stripped 4 bases from V and 9 bases from J, with 14 bases between. CDR3 coding DNA: TGTGCCAGCAGCCTGACAAAACGGGGTTCACCCCTCCACTTT. Translation: CASSLTKRGSPLHF.

This clone has more than one count but fewer than ten. The chain recombines TRBV11-2 with TRBJ2-7, with TRBD1 matching 9 bases. From germline, CDR1 is SGHAT and CDR2 FQNNGV. J lost 5 bases, V lost 4 bases, and 6 bases had no gene match. The CDR3 is 14 residues long. Here the CDR3 reads CASSSTGTGHEQYF. CDR3 sequence (DNA): TGTGCCAGCAGCTCTACCGGGACAGGGCACGAGCAGTACTTC.